A selection of T cell receptor beta chains follows, all from one sample in a study of T cells after yellow fever vaccination. MiXCR, run by TCRdb on the 5' RACE reads, gives a single entry per CDR3 protein. In the table there are under 550,000 distinct CDR3 sequences, 21% of which are singletons. The sequenced sample was PBMCs, obtained approximately 20 days after the first yellow fever vaccination. Every receptor here comes from a man younger than 30 who received the YFV17D yellow fever vaccine. The conserved cysteine and the conserved F or W are not part of the CDR3 here.

v_gene	j_gene	CDR3aa
TRBV18	TRBJ1-4	ASSPPEGRDEKLF
TRBV10-3	TRBJ1-6	AIRQGWNSPLH
TRBV4-3	TRBJ2-1	ASSQDASQGPYNEQF
TRBV6-2/TRBV6-3	TRBJ2-2	ASRDPYTGELF
TRBV4-1	TRBJ2-3	ASRKTSGGTDTQY
TRBV27	TRBJ2-5	ASSFSGNRETQY
TRBV7-2	TRBJ1-4	ASSFQRYEKLF
TRBV29-1	TRBJ2-7	SVPSGLYEQY
TRBV12-3/TRBV12-4	TRBJ2-5	ASSLMGGGAETQY
TRBV7-2	TRBJ2-5	ASSSQVASGGQETQY
TRBV5-1	TRBJ1-2	ASSLGIQGARGYT